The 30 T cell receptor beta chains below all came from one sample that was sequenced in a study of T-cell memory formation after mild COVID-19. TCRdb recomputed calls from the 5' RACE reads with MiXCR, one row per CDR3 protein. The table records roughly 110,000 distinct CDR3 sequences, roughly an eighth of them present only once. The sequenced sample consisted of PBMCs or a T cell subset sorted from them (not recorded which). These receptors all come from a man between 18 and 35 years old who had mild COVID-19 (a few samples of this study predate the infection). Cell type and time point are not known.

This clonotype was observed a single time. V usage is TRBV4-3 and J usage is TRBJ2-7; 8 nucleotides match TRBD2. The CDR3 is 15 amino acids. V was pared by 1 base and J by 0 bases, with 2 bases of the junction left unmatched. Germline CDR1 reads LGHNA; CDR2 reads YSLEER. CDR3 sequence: CASSQVSGNSYEQYV. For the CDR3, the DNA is TGCGCCAGCAGCCAAGTTAGCGGGAACTCCTACGAGCAGTACGTC.

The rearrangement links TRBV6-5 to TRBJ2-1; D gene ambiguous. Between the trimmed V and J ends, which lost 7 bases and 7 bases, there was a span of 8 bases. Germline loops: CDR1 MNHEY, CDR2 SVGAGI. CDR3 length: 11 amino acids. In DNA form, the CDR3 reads TGTGCCAGCACCCTCAGGAATGAGCAGTTCTTC. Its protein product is CASTLRNEQFF.

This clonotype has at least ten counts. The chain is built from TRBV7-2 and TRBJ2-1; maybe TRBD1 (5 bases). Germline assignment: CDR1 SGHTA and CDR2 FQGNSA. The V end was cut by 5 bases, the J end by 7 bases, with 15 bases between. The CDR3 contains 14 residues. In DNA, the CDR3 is TGTGCCAGCAGCCTCCCCGCAGGGTGGAATGAGCAGTTCTTC. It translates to CASSLPAGWNEQFF.

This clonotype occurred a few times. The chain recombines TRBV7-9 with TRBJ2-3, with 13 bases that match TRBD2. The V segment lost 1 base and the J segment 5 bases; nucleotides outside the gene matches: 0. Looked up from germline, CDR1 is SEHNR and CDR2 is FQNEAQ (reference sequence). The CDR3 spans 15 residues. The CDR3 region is CASSLGTSGGDTQYF. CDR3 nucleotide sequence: TGTGCCAGCAGCTTAGGGACTAGCGGGGGAGATACGCAGTATTTT.

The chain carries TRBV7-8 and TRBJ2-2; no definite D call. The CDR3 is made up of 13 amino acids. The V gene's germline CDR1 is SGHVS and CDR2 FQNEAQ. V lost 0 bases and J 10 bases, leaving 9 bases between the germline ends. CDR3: CASSLALTLELFF. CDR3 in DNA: TGTGCCAGCAGCTTAGCCCTCACACTGGAGCTGTTTTTT.

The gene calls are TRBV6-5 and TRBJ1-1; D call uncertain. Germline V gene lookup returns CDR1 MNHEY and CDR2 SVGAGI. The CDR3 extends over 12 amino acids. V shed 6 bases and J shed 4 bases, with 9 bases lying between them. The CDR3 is CASRVGGTEAFF. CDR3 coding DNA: TGTGCCAGCAGGGTTGGAGGCACTGAAGCTTTCTTT.

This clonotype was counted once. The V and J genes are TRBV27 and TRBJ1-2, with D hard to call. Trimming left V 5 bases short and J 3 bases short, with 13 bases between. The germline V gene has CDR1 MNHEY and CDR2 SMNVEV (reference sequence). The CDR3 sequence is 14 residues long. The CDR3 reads CASSHQQSHYGYTF. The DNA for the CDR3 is TGTGCCAGCAGTCACCAACAGAGCCACTATGGCTACACCTTC.

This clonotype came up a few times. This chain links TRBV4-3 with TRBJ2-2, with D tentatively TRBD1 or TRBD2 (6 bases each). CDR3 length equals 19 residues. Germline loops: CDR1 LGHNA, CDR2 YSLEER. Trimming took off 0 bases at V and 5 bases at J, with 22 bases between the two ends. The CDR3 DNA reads TGCGCCAGCAGCCAAGATCCCTTTTTGTACAGGGAGGTAACCGGGGAGCTGTTTTTT. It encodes CASSQDPFLYREVTGELFF.

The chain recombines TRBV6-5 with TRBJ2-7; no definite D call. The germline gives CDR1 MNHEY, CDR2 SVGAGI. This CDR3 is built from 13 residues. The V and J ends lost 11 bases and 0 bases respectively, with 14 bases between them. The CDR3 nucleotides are TGTGCCTCCCAGGATAACCCCTCCTACGAGCAGTACTTC. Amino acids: CASQDNPSYEQYF.

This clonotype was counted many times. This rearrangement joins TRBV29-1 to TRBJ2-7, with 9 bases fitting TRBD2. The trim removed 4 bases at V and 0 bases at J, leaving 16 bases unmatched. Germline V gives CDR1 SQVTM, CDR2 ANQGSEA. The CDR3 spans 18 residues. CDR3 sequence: CSVGPDRQRGVYSYEQYF. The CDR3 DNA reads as TGCAGCGTTGGGCCCGACCGTCAGCGGGGGGTATACTCCTACGAGCAGTACTTC.

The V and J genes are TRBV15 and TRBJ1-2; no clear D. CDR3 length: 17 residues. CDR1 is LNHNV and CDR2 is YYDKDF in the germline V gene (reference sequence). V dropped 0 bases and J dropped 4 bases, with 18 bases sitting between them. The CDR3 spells CATSRDRSTIPIYGYTF. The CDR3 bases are TGTGCCACCAGCAGAGATAGATCCACAATCCCTATCTATGGCTACACCTTC. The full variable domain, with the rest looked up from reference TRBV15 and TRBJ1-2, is DAMVIQNPRYQVTQFGKPVTLSCSQTLNHNVMYWYQQKSSQAPKLLFHYYDKDFNNEADTPDNFQSRRPNTSFCFLDIRSPGLGDTAMYLCATSRDRSTIPIYGYTFGSGTRLTVV.

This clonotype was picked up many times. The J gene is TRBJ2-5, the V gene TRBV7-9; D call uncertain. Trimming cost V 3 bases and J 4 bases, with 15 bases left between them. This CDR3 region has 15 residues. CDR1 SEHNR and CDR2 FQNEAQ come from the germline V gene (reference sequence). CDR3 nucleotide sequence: TGTGCCAGCAGCTTTCTCTCGTTGGCCTCAGAGACCCAGTACTTC. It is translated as CASSFLSLASETQYF.

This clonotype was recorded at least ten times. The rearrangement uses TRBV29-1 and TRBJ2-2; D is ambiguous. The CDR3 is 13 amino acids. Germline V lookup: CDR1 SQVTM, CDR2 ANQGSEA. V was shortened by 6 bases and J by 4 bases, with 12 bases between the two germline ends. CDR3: CSVLTEVTGELFF. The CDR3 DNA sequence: TGCAGCGTCCTAACCGAAGTCACCGGGGAGCTGTTTTTT.

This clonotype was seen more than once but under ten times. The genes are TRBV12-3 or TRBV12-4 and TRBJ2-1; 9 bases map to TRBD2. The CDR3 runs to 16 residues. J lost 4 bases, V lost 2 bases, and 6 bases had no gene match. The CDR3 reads CASSLRTSVGYNEQFF. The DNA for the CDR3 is TGTGCCAGCAGTTTAAGGACTAGCGTGGGGTACAATGAGCAGTTCTTC.

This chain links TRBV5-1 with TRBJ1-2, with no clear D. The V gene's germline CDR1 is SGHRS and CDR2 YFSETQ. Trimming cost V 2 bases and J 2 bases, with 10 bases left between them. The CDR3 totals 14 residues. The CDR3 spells CASSFQRPNYGYTF. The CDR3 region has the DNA TGCGCCAGCAGCTTCCAGCGCCCAAACTATGGCTACACCTTC.

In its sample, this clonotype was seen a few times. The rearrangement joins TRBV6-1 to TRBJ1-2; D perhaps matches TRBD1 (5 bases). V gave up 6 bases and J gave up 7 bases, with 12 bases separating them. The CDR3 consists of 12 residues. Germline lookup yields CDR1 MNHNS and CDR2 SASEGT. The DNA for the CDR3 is TGTGCCAGCAGGGACGGGGCTGGTGGCTACACCTTC. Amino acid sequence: CASRDGAGGYTF.

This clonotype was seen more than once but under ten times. The CDR3 DNA follows: TGTGCCAGCAGCGTAGGGGGGGCCGCCTACGAGCAGTACTTC. It specifies CASSVGGAAYEQYF. This chain joins TRBV9 and TRBJ2-7; D is perhaps TRBD1 or TRBD2 (6 bases each). Germline V gene data show CDR1 as SGDLS and CDR2 as YYNGEE. The CDR3 is 14 amino acids. Deletions cut 0 bases from V and 2 bases from J, with 9 bases between.

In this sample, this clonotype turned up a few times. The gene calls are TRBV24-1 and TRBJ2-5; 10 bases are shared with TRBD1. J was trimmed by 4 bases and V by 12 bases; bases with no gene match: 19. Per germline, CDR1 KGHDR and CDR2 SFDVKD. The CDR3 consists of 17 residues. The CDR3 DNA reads TGTGCCGCGGAGGCTCAATGGACAGGGGGTTTTAGAGAGACCCAGTACTTC. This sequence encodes CAAEAQWTGGFRETQYF.

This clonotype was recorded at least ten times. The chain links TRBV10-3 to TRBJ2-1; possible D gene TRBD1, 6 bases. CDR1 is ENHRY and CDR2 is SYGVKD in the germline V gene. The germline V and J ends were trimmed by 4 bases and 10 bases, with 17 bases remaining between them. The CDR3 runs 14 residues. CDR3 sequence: CAISGAPAQGEQFF. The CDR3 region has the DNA TGTGCCATCAGTGGGGCACCAGCTCAGGGGGAGCAGTTCTTC.

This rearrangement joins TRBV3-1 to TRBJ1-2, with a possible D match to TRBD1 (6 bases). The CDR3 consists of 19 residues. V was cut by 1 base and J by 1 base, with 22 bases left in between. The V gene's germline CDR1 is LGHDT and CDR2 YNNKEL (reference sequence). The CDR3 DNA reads TGTGCCAGCAGCCAAGTTGCCTCCCCCGACAGGCGGAATAACTATGGCTACACCTTC. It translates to CASSQVASPDRRNNYGYTF.

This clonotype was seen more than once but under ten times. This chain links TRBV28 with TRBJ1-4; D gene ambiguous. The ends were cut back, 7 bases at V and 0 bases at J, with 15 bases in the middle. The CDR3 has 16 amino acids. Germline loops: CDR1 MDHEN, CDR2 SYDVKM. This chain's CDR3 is CASNVRAVATNEKLFF. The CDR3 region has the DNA TGTGCCAGCAACGTTAGGGCGGTTGCAACTAATGAAAAACTGTTTTTT.

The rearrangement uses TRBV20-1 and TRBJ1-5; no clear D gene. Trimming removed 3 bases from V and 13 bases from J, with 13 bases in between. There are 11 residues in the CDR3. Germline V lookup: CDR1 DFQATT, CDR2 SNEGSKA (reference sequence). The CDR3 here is CSASGPGRQHF. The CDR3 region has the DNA TGCAGTGCTAGCGGGCCCGGCCGGCAGCATTTT.

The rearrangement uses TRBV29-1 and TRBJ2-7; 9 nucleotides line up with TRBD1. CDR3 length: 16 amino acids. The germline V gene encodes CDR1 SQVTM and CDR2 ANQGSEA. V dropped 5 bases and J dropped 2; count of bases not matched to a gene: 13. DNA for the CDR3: TGCAGCGTTAACTGGGGACAGGGTACTAACCCCTACGAGCAGTACTTC. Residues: CSVNWGQGTNPYEQYF.

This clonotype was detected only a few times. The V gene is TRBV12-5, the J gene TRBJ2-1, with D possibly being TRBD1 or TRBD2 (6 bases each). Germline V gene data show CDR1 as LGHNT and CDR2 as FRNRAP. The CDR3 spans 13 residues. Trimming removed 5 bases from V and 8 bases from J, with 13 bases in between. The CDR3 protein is CASGLGGADEQFF. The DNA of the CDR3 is TGTGCTAGTGGTCTGGGGGGCGCGGATGAGCAGTTCTTC.

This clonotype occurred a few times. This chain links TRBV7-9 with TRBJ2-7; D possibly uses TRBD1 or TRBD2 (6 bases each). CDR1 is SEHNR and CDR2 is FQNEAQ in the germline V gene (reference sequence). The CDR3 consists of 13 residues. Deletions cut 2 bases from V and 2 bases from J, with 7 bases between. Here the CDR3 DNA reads TGTGCCAGCAGCTTAAGGGGGGCCTACGAGCAGTACGTC. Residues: CASSLRGAYEQYV.

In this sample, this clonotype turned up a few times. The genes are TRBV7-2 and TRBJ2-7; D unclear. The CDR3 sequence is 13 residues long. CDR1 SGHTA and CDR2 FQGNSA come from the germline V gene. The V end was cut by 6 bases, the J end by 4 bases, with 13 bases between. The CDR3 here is CASRLLMGYEQYF. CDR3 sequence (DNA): TGTGCCAGCAGGCTGCTGATGGGGTACGAGCAGTACTTC.

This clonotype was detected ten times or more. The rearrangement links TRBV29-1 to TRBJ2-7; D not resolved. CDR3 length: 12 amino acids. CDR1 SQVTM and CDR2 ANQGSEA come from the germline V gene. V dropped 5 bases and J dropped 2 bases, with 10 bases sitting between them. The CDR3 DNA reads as TGCAGCGTTCTGGGCAAAGCCTACGAGCAGTACTTC. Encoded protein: CSVLGKAYEQYF.

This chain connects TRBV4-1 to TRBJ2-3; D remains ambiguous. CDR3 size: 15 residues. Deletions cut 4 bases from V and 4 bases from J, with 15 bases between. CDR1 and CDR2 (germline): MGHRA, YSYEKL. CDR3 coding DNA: TGCGCCAGCAGCCGACGCATCTCGCTGGCAGATACGCAGTATTTT. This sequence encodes CASSRRISLADTQYF.

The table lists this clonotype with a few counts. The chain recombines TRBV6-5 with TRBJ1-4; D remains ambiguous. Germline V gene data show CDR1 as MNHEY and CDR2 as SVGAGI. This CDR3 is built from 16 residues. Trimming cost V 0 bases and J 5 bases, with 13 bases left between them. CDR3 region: CASSYSIRSLNEKLFF. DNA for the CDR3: TGTGCCAGCAGTTACTCGATTCGCAGTTTGAATGAAAAACTGTTTTTT.

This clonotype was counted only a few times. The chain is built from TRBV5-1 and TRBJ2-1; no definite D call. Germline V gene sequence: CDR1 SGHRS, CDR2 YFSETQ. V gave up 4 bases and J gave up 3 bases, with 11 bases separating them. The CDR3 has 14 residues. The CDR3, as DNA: TGCGCCAGCAGCCCCCGCTCAGTCTACAATGAGCAGTTCTTC. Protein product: CASSPRSVYNEQFF.